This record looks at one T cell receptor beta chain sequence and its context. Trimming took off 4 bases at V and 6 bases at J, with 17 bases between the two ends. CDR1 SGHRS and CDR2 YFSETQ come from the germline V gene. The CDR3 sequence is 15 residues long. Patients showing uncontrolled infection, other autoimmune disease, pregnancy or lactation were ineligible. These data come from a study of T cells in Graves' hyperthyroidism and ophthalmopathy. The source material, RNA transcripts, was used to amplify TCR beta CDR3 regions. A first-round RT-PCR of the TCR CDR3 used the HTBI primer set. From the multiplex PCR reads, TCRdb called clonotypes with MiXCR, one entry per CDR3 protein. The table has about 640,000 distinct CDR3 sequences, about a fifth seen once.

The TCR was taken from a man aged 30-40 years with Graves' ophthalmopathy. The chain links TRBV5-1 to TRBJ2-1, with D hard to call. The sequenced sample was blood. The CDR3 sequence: CASSQRTSRVNEQFF. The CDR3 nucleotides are TGCGCCAGCAGCCAAAGGACCAGTCGAGTCAATGAGCAGTTCTTC. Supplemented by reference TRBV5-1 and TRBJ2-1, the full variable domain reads KAGVTQTPRYLIKTRGQQVTLSCSPISGHRSVSWYQQTPGQGLQFLFEYFSETQRNKGNFPGRFSGRQFSNSRSEMNVSTLELGDSALYLCASSQRTSRVNEQFFGPGTRLTVL.